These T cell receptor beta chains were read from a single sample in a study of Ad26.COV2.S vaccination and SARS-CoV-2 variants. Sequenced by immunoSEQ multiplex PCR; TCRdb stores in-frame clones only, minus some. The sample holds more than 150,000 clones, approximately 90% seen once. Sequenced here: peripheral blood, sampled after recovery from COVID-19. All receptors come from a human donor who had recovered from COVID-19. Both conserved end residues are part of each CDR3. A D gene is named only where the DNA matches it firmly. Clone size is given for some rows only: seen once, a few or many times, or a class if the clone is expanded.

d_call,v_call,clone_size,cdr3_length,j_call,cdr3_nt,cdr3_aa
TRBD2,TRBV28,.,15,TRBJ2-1,TGTGCCAGCAGTTTATTGGCTAGCGGGCAAAATGAGCAGTTCTTC,CASSLLASGQNEQFF
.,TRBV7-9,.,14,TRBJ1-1,TGTGCCAGCAGCTTATTTAGGAGGAACACTGAAGCTTTCTTT,CASSLFRRNTEAFF
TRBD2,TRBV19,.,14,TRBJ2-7,TGTGCCAGTAGTTCGACTAGCGGGAACTACGAGCAGTACTTC,CASSSTSGNYEQYF
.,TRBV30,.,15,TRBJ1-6,TGTGCCTGGATAGAGGTTGGGCAGGGGAGTTCACCCCTCCACTTT,CAWIEVGQGSSPLHF
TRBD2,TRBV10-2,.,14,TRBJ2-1,TGCGCCAGCATAGCGGGAGGGCCTCGGAATGAGCAGTTCTTC,CASIAGGPRNEQFF
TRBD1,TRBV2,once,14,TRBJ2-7,TGTGCCAGCAGTTTGACAGGGGGACTAACCGAGCAGTACTTC,CASSLTGGLTEQYF
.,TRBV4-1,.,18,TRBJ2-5,TGCGCCAGCAGCCAGATCGGCGTATCCATAGGAGGGGGAGAGACCCAGTACTTC,CASSQIGVSIGGGETQYF
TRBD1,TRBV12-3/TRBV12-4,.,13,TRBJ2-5,TGTGCCAGCAGTGCAGGGGGCCGGGAGACCCAGTACTTC,CASSAGGRETQYF
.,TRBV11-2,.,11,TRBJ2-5,TGTGCCAGCACCCCCGGTTATATAGTCCACTTC,CASTPGYIVHF
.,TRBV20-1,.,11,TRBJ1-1,TGCAGTGCTAGTTCGGACACTGAAGCTTTCTTT,CSASSDTEAFF
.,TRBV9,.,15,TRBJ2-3,TGTGCCAGCAGCCCCTATAATCTGAACACAGATACGCAGTATTTT,CASSPYNLNTDTQYF
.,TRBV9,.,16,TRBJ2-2,TGTGCCAGCAGCGTAGCCAGCGCCCCGGGCACCGGGGAGCTGTTTTTT,CASSVASAPGTGELFF
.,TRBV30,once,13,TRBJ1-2,TGTGCCTGGAGGGACAGCACTAACTATGGCTACACCTTC,CAWRDSTNYGYTF
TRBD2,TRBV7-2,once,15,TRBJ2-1,TGTGCCAGCAGCTTAGGGCTAGCGGGGGGCCATGAGCAGTTCTTC,CASSLGLAGGHEQFF
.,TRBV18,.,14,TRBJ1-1,TGTGCCAGCTCACCCAGGCCGGGGGACACTGAAGCTTTCTTT,CASSPRPGDTEAFF
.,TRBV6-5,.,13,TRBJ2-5,TGTGCCAGCAGTCCACGGGACCGAGAGACCCAGTACTTC,CASSPRDRETQYF
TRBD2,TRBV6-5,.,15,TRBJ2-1,TGTGCCAGCAGTCTAGCGGGAGGGCCTCACAATGAGCAGTTCTTC,CASSLAGGPHNEQFF
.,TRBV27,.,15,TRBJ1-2,TGTGCCAGCAGTTTGGAGTACGGAGCTAACTATGGCTACACCTTC,CASSLEYGANYGYTF
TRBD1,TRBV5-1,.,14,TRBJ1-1,TGCGCCAGCAGCTTGAGTACAGGGGGCACTGAAGCTTTCTTT,CASSLSTGGTEAFF
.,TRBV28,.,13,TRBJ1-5,TGTGCCAGCAGCCGTCCCGGATATCAGCCCCAGCATTTT,CASSRPGYQPQHF
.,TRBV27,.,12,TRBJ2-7,TGTGCCAGCCACAGGGAAGGCTACGAGCAGTACTTC,CASHREGYEQYF
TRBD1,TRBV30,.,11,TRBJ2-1,TGTGCCTGGATGGGGGACAGGGGAAAGATCTTC,CAWMGDRGKIF
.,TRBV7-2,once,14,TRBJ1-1,TGTGCCAGCAGCTTAGAACACTCGTACACTGAAGCTTTCTTT,CASSLEHSYTEAFF
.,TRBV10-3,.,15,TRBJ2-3,TGTGCCATCAAAGGGGGGCGACAAAGCACAGATACGCAGTATTTT,CAIKGGRQSTDTQYF
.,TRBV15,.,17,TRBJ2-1,TGTGCCACCAGCAGACCCCCTTGGGGCCAGACCTACAATGAGCAGTTCTTC,CATSRPPWGQTYNEQFF
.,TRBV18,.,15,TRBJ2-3,TGTGCCAGCTCAAAAAATCAGGGGTGGACAGATACGCAGTATTTT,CASSKNQGWTDTQYF
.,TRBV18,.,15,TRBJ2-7,TGTGCCAGCTCACCCGGCGGGGCGGCGGGCTACGAGCAGTACTTC,CASSPGGAAGYEQYF
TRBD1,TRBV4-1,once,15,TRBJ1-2,TGCGCCAGCAGCCAAGACTCGACAGGGGTCTATGGCTACACCTTC,CASSQDSTGVYGYTF
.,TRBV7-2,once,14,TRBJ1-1,TGTGCCAGCAGGCCTTCCCACGGGGGAACTGAAGCTTTCTTT,CASRPSHGGTEAFF
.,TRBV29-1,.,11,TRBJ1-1,TGCAGCGTGGGGGAAGGCACTGAAGCTTTCTTT,CSVGEGTEAFF
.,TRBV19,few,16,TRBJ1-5,TGTGCCAGTAGTGCCGAAGGGGGAATCGGCAATCAGCCCCAGCATTTT,CASSAEGGIGNQPQHF
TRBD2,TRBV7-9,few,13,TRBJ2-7,TGTGCCAGCAGCCCGAAACTAGCGGCCGAGCAGTACTTC,CASSPKLAAEQYF
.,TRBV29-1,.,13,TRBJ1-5,TGCAGCGTTGAACAGGGGCGGGATCAGCCCCAGCATTTT,CSVEQGRDQPQHF
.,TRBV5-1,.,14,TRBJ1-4,TGCGCCAGCAGCTTGCGAAGGGGTAATGAAAAACTGTTTTTT,CASSLRRGNEKLFF
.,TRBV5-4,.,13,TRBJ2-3,TGTGCCAGCAGCTCTCGGGTTACAGATACGCAGTATTTT,CASSSRVTDTQYF
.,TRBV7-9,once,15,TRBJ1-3,TGTGCCAGCAGCTTAGACGCGCACTCTGGAAACACCATATATTTT,CASSLDAHSGNTIYF
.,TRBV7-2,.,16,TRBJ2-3,TGTGCCAGCAGCCTCCGAAGCGGATTCGGCACAGATACGCAGTATTTT,CASSLRSGFGTDTQYF
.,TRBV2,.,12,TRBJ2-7,TGTGCCAGCAGTGAAGGAGTCAGGGAGCAGTACTTC,CASSEGVREQYF
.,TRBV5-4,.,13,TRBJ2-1,TGTGCCAGCAGCTCGTTTATAGTGAATGAGCAGTTCTTC,CASSSFIVNEQFF
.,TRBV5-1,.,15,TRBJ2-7,TGCGCCAGCAGCTTGGACCACGGGCCGTACAACGAGCAGTACTTC,CASSLDHGPYNEQYF